In its sample, the clone carrying this TCR beta chain was seen once. This record comes from a study of blood T cell repertoires in COVID-19. Whole-study context: Italy, Spain and the United States were the sources of the convalescent and acute COVID-19 samples. T cells, B-cell-depleted T cells, or PBMCs provided the cDNA or gDNA that served as material.

In the source study's methods: Amplification with reference gene primers provided the estimates of nucleated cell counts. Repertoires were generated with immunoSEQ multiplex PCR, while TCRdb's copy carries only in-frame clones and drops some. V and J calls and clone size are those listed in that table; D and trimming were worked out from the DNA. The repertoire consists of a few hundred thousand clones, with around 88% occurring once and the leading ten covering around 1.5%. Specimen: peripheral blood. The sequence came from a woman between 50 and 59 years old with acute or convalescent COVID-19.

The CDR3 DNA is TGTGCCAGCAGTTACGGTGGGCAGAAAGAGACCCAGTACTTC. This sequence encodes CASSYGGQKETQYF. J is TRBJ2-5 and V is TRBV6-6, with D unresolved. Trimming pared 2 bases from V and 3 bases from J, leaving 10 bases between. Per the germline V gene, CDR1 is MNHNY and CDR2 is SVGAGI (reference sequence). The CDR3 loop spans 14 amino acids.